The 24 T cell receptor beta chains listed next were all sequenced from one sample in a study of graft-versus-host responses after intestinal transplantation. Profiling relied on immunoSEQ multiplex PCR, and the TCRdb table lists in-frame clones only, not all of them. The sample includes 85,000 to 110,000 clones, approximately 93% seen only once; the top ten take more than 0.95%. What these receptors recognize is not known. This sample comprised unstimulated CD8+ T cells sorted from spleen or lymph node cells, obtained before intestinal transplant. The receptors derive from a human donor who received an intestinal transplant.

The V call is TRBV5-6, the J call TRBJ2-1; D gene ambiguous. The germline CDR1 and CDR2 sequences are SGHDT and YYEEEE. V gave up 4 bases and J gave up 7 bases, with 9 bases separating them. The CDR3 is 12 residues long. CDR3 nucleotides: TGTGCCAGCAGCCCGAGCCGGAATGAGCAGTTCTTC. It encodes CASSPSRNEQFF.

The V and J genes are TRBV4-1 and TRBJ2-7; TRBD2 is a possible D gene (6 bases). The V gene's germline CDR1 is MGHRA and CDR2 YSYEKL. V was clipped by 0 bases and J by 3 bases, with 9 bases between them. The CDR3 runs to 14 residues. The CDR3 DNA sequence: TGCGCCAGCAGCCAAGACGGGAGCAGCTACGAGCAGTACTTC. Translation gives CASSQDGSSYEQYF.

This chain links TRBV7-9 with TRBJ1-1; D remains unclear. Germline V gene lookup returns CDR1 SEHNR and CDR2 FQNEAQ (reference sequence). The ends were cut back, 9 bases at V and 1 base at J, with 6 bases in the middle. The CDR3 totals 11 residues. CDR3 DNA sequence: TGTGCCAGTCATGGGAACACTGAAGCTTTCTTT. Translated: CASHGNTEAFF.

The chain employs TRBV9 and TRBJ2-3; 7 bases align to TRBD1. The CDR3 is 17 residues long. After removal of 6 bases from V and 5 bases from J, the junction contained 18 bases not matched to a gene. Germline V CDR1 and CDR2: SGDLS, YYNGEE. CDR3 bases: TGTGCCAGCACCTCTTCGCAAGAAGGGGGCCGGGAAGATACGCAGTATTTT. Protein product: CASTSSQEGGREDTQYF.

The chain recombines TRBV15 with TRBJ1-4, with a weak D call TRBD1 (6 bases). Germline loops: CDR1 LNHNV, CDR2 YYDKDF (reference sequence). Between the trimmed V and J ends, which lost 5 bases and 7 bases, there was a span of 17 bases. This CDR3 has 15 amino acids. CDR3 bases: TGTGCCACCAGCGCCCTGACGGGGGCAAGTGAAAAACTGTTTTTT. Translation: CATSALTGASEKLFF.

V and J are TRBV7-8 and TRBJ1-4; D may be TRBD1 (5 bases). CDR1 and CDR2 from the germline V gene are SGHVS and FQNEAQ. V lost 2 bases to trimming and J lost 5 bases, with 27 bases between them. The CDR3 sequence is 20 residues long. The CDR3 DNA reads as TGTGCCAGCAGCTTACCGGGGGTGGGTCTTAGGGCGGAAGAGAATGAAAAACTGTTTTTT. It codes for CASSLPGVGLRAEENEKLFF. Together with reference TRBV7-8 and TRBJ1-4, the CDR3 gives the full variable domain: GAGVSQSPRYKVAKRGQDVALRCDPISGHVSLFWYQQALGQGPEFLTYFQNEAQLDKSGLPSDRFFAERPEGSVSTLKIQRTQQEDSAVYLCASSLPGVGLRAEENEKLFFGSGTQLSVL.

This clone has a single count. The genes are TRBV25-1 and TRBJ1-1; the D is unclear. The CDR3 consists of 13 residues. Trimming pared 0 bases from V and 7 bases from J, leaving 9 bases between. Germline V CDR1 and CDR2: MGHDK, SYGVNS. CDR3 sequence (DNA): TGTGCCAGCAGTGAATACGGTAAGGGTGAAGCTTTCTTT. This sequence encodes CASSEYGKGEAFF.

This chain connects TRBV11-1 to TRBJ2-1; D is perhaps TRBD1 or TRBD2 (5 bases each). The length of the CDR3 is 14 residues. The V end lost 5 bases, the J end lost 10 bases, and 18 bases lay between the germline ends. Germline lookup yields CDR1 SGHAT and CDR2 FQDESV (reference sequence). Here the CDR3 DNA reads TGTGCCAGCAGCCCCGGGGTAGTAGCAGGGGAGCAGTTCTTC. Residues: CASSPGVVAGEQFF. Based on the CDR3 plus reference TRBV11-1 and TRBJ2-1, the full variable domain is EAEVAQSPRYKITEKSQAVAFWCDPISGHATLYWYRQILGQGPELLVQFQDESVVDDSQLPKDRFSAERLKGVDSTLKIQPAELGDSAMYLCASSPGVVAGEQFFGPGTRLTVL.

This chain uses TRBV7-8 with TRBJ2-1; no clear D. V gave up 5 bases and J gave up 10 bases, with 12 bases separating them. In germline, CDR1 is SGHVS, CDR2 FQNEAQ. There are 12 residues in the CDR3. The chain's CDR3 is CASSLQMREQFF. CDR3 nucleotides: TGTGCCAGCAGCCTACAAATGAGGGAGCAGTTCTTC.

The chain is built from TRBV5-5 and TRBJ2-7; 8 bases map to TRBD1. This CDR3 is built from 14 residues. V lost 3 bases to trimming and J lost 7 bases; unmatched junction nucleotides: 9. Germline CDR1 SGHKS, CDR2 YYEKEE (reference sequence). The CDR3 coding sequence is TGTGCCAGCAGCTGGACAGGGCTGTCGGGGGAGCAGTACTTC. It codes for CASSWTGLSGEQYF.

The chain has TRBV11-2 and TRBJ1-1; TRBD1 matches 8 bases. Trimming at V came to 7 bases and at J to 0 bases, leaving 19 bases not matched to a gene. CDR3 size: 19 residues. Germline assignment: CDR1 SGHAT and CDR2 FQNNGV. The CDR3 is CASKSGAGGGYWMNTEAFF. The CDR3 DNA reads TGTGCCAGCAAGTCGGGGGCAGGGGGCGGATATTGGATGAACACTGAAGCTTTCTTT.

V is TRBV7-7 and J is TRBJ1-1, with D maybe TRBD1 (5 bases). Germline CDR1 is SSHAT and CDR2 is FNYEAQ (reference sequence). CDR3 length: 13 amino acids. V was cut by 5 bases and J by 4 bases, with 11 bases left in between. The CDR3 loop is CASSVMQGTEAFF. CDR3 sequence (DNA): TGTGCCAGCAGCGTTATGCAGGGCACTGAAGCTTTCTTT.

The chain carries TRBV9 and TRBJ1-1; D gene ambiguous. Germline V gene lookup returns CDR1 SGDLS and CDR2 YYNGEE. The CDR3 runs 13 residues. Trimming cost V 0 bases and J 3 bases, with 6 bases left between them. CDR3 in amino acids: CASSVGGDTEAFF. For the CDR3, the DNA is TGTGCCAGCAGCGTAGGGGGTGACACTGAAGCTTTCTTT.

The rearrangement links TRBV6-6 to TRBJ1-1; D gene unclear. This CDR3 is built from 13 residues. V was clipped by 5 bases and J by 0 bases, with 7 bases between them. Germline V gene sequence: CDR1 MNHNY, CDR2 SVGAGI (reference sequence). CDR3 region: CASSPAMNTEAFF. In DNA, the CDR3 is TGTGCCAGCAGTCCCGCCATGAACACTGAAGCTTTCTTT.

The count of this clone is one. The V and J genes are TRBV2 and TRBJ1-1; unclear D gene. Germline values: CDR1 SNHLY, CDR2 FYNNEI. Trimming shortened V by 6 bases and J by 0 bases, and 5 bases separated the two germline ends. The CDR3 covers 12 residues. In nucleotides, the CDR3 is TGTGCCAGCAGGACGGTGAACACTGAAGCTTTCTTT. Translation: CASRTVNTEAFF. The entire variable domain, with the rest obtained from reference TRBV2 and TRBJ1-1, is as follows: EPEVTQTPSHQVTQMGQEVILRCVPISNHLYFYWYRQILGQKVEFLVSFYNNEISEKSEIFDDQFSVERPDGSNFTLKIRSTKLEDSAMYFCASRTVNTEAFFGQGTRLTVV.

V gene TRBV5-6 combines with J gene TRBJ2-7, with TRBD1 as a possible D gene (6 bases). Germline-derived CDR1 and CDR2 are SGHDT and YYEEEE. V gave up 6 bases and J gave up 6 bases, with 22 bases separating them. The CDR3 runs 15 residues. CDR3 sequence reads: CASTVRAGVSPEQYF. The DNA of the CDR3 is TGTGCCAGCACCGTACGGGCAGGGGTTTCTCCCGAGCAGTACTTC.

A single count supports this clone. This sequence joins TRBV27 and TRBJ2-3, with D uncertain. CDR1 and CDR2 from the germline V gene are MNHEY and SMNVEV (reference sequence). The CDR3 is 15 amino acids. Trimming removed 2 bases from V and 4 bases from J, with 13 bases in between. DNA for the CDR3: TGTGCCAGCAGTTTAGACCCAGGAACGGCAGATACGCAGTATTTT. This translates into CASSLDPGTADTQYF.

This sequence joins TRBV5-6 and TRBJ2-1; D is unresolved. This CDR3 has 13 amino acids. With 5 bases removed from V and 4 bases from J, the gap between germline ends came to 10 bases. The germline V gene has CDR1 SGHDT and CDR2 YYEEEE. The CDR3 here is CASRIGPYNEQFF. The CDR3 nucleotides read TGTGCCAGCAGGATAGGGCCATACAATGAGCAGTTCTTC.

This chain joins TRBV7-8 and TRBJ2-7, with 8 positions matching TRBD1. The V gene's germline CDR1 is SGHVS and CDR2 FQNEAQ. Trimming at V came to 5 bases and at J to 5 bases, leaving 5 bases not matched to a gene. The CDR3 covers 13 residues. CDR3 region: CASSTTGGHEQYF. Here the CDR3 DNA reads TGTGCCAGCAGCACAACAGGGGGACACGAGCAGTACTTC.

This rearrangement joins TRBV11-2 to TRBJ2-5, with 13 bases identical to TRBD2. CDR3 length equals 17 residues. CDR1 and CDR2 from the germline V gene are SGHAT and FQNNGV. With 5 bases clipped from V and 3 bases from J, the junction kept 9 bases outside the gene matches. The CDR3 sequence is CASSPPTSGGGKETQYF. CDR3 coding DNA: TGTGCCAGCAGCCCACCAACTAGCGGGGGGGGTAAAGAGACCCAGTACTTC.

This chain connects TRBV7-2 to TRBJ1-1, with unresolved D. Germline-derived CDR1 and CDR2 are SGHTA and FQGNSA. The CDR3 extends over 15 amino acids. The V end lost 5 bases, the J end lost 11 bases, and 24 bases lay between the germline ends. The CDR3 DNA reads as TGTGCCAGCAGCCCAGATGGCCCGATATCTGCTATGGCTTTCTTT. Translating gives CASSPDGPISAMAFF.

V and J are TRBV7-3 and TRBJ1-1; D may be TRBD1 (5 bases). V was shortened by 5 bases and J by 0 bases, with 19 bases between the two germline ends. CDR3 length equals 17 residues. The germline V gene encodes CDR1 SGHTA and CDR2 FQGTGA. The CDR3 DNA sequence: TGTGCCAGCAGCCCAGGTCAGCCAGGAGGGGTGAACACTGAAGCTTTCTTT. Encoded protein: CASSPGQPGGVNTEAFF.

The chain uses TRBV5-4 and TRBJ2-5; weak D call: TRBD2 (7 bases). This CDR3 is built from 15 residues. Germline-derived CDR1 and CDR2 are SGHNT and YYREEE (reference sequence). V lost 2 bases to trimming and J lost 4 bases, with 15 bases between them. CDR3 bases: TGTGCCAGCAGCTTCTGGGGGGGGCCGGGAGAGACCCAGTACTTC. The encoded protein is CASSFWGGPGETQYF. Full variable domain (outside the CDR3, taken from reference TRBV5-4 and TRBJ2-5): ETGVTQSPTHLIKTRGQQVTLRCSSQSGHNTVSWYQQALGQGPQFIFQYYREEENGRGNFPPRFSGLQFPNYSSELNVNALELDDSALYLCASSFWGGPGETQYFGPGTRLLVL.

This chain joins TRBV4-1 and TRBJ1-6; tentatively, D is TRBD1 (5 bases). In germline, CDR1 is MGHRA, CDR2 YSYEKL. CDR3 size: 15 residues. V was pared by 4 bases and J by 5 bases, with 12 bases between. For the CDR3, the DNA is TGCGCCAGCAGCCTTTCCGGGACGGATAATTCACCCCTCCACTTT. Amino acids: CASSLSGTDNSPLHF.